This T cell receptor beta chain was recorded in a study of blood T cell repertoires in COVID-19. Study context: Researchers got acute and convalescent COVID-19 samples from the United States, Italy and Spain. From T cells, B-cell-depleted T cells, or PBMCs came the material, which was cDNA or gDNA.

V lost 6 bases, J lost 2 bases, and 9 bases stayed unmatched. Germline-derived CDR1 and CDR2 are ENHRY and SYGVKD. This CDR3 comprises 17 residues. Authors' analysis steps: By means of reference gene primer amplification, nucleated cell counts were estimated. Assay: immunoSEQ multiplex PCR; the TCRdb copy retains only in-frame clones and omits some. V and J calls and clone size are as listed in that table; D and trimming were resolved from the DNA. The data show 310,000 or so clones, over 75% seen once. This chain connects TRBV10-3 to TRBJ2-3; 12 nucleotides line up with TRBD2. What was sequenced was peripheral blood. The sequence derives from a woman between 50 and 59 years old with active or convalescent COVID-19. CDR3 bases: TGTGCCATCAGAGCACCGGGACTAGCGGGCGACACAGATACGCAGTATTTT. It is translated as CAIRAPGLAGDTDTQYF.